These 5 T cell receptor beta chains were all obtained from the same sample, sequenced in a study of T cell responses to AZD1222 COVID-19 vaccine (dated by TCRdb to the early 2020s). The time point label here, explained by the study, means: baseline before first vaccination. The library was generated by the immunoSEQ multiplex PCR assay. In TCRdb, the immuneACCESS table is reduced to in-frame sequences with V and J assigned. These tables do not hold every clone; where another copy was compared, an unresolved V gene accounts for under half, and the others remain unexplained. In this sample the table shows some 120,000 clones, over 75% of which occur a single time. 7.5% to 8% of the sample is held by the ten biggest clonotypes. The sample in question was peripheral blood, obtained on day 0 of AZD1222 vaccination. These receptors were taken from an adult in good health.

The chain has TRBV19 and TRBJ1-1, with 7 bases fitting TRBD1. Germline CDR1 and CDR2: LNHDA and SQIVND (reference sequence). Trimming at V came to 6 bases and at J to 4 bases, leaving 11 bases not matched to a gene. The CDR3 loop spans 15 amino acids. DNA of the CDR3: TGTGCCAGTAGCTCAACAGGGGAGGGGAGCACTGAAGCTTTCTTT. The encoded protein is CASSSTGEGSTEAFF.

The chain has TRBV9 and TRBJ2-3; 8 bases line up with TRBD1. V was clipped by 3 bases and J by 5 bases; unmatched bases: 14. This CDR3 comprises 17 residues. The germline gives CDR1 SGDLS, CDR2 YYNGEE. CDR3 sequence reads: CASSAVLETGGIDTQYF. CDR3 DNA: TGTGCCAGCAGCGCCGTTTTAGAAACAGGGGGTATAGATACGCAGTATTTT.

CDR3 amino acids: CASSETLNVDTQYF. The CDR3 DNA follows: TGTGCCAGCAGTGAGACGTTGAACGTCGATACGCAGTATTTT. This rearrangement joins TRBV6-1 to TRBJ2-3, with D unresolved. Per germline, CDR1 MNHNS and CDR2 SASEGT. CDR3 length equals 14 residues. Trimming shortened V by 3 bases and J by 6 bases, and 13 bases separated the two germline ends.

The chain has TRBV6-5 and TRBJ2-7; no clear D. This CDR3 has 11 amino acids. The V end was cut by 4 bases, the J end by 7 bases, with 8 bases between. Germline assignment: CDR1 MNHEY and CDR2 SVGAGI. The CDR3 reads CASSSGGEQYF. The CDR3 nucleotides read TGTGCCAGCAGTTCAGGTGGTGAGCAGTACTTC.

The chain carries TRBV19 and TRBJ1-2; D is unclear. With 5 bases removed from V and 8 bases from J, the gap between germline ends came to 18 bases. CDR1 and CDR2 from the germline V gene are LNHDA and SQIVND (reference sequence). The CDR3 loop spans 14 amino acids. The CDR3 reads CASSVTPGRVGYTF. The CDR3 DNA follows: TGTGCCAGTAGTGTGACTCCGGGCCGGGTAGGCTACACCTTC.